These 23 T cell receptor beta chains originate from one sample sequenced in a study of blood T cell repertoires in COVID-19 (dated by TCRdb to 2018 to 2021). The method was the immunoSEQ multiplex PCR assay. The table was pulled from immuneACCESS by TCRdb, which kept in-frame rearrangements only. Such tables lose some clones; where checked, under half of the loss comes from unresolved V genes, and the rest has no known cause. Across this sample there are about 530,000 clones, with 70% to 90% seen only once. The leading ten clones occupy about 8.2% of the sample. Sequenced material: peripheral blood. The receptors here all came from a woman aged 50 to 65 with COVID-19, enrolled during active disease.

The V call is TRBV9, the J call TRBJ2-3; 7 bases are a match to TRBD2. This CDR3 is 19 amino acids long. The V and J ends lost 2 bases and 0 bases, in that order; junction bases with no gene match: 15. Germline CDR1 SGDLS, CDR2 YYNGEE. The CDR3 sequence is CASSVPTQGGGASTDTQYF. CDR3 sequence (DNA): TGTGCCAGCAGCGTCCCCACTCAGGGCGGGGGAGCTAGCACAGATACGCAGTATTTT.

The chain joins TRBV6-5 to TRBJ1-2; TRBD1 matches at 8 bases. Germline trimming cut 10 bases from V and 0 bases from J; bases unmatched to any gene: 10. The CDR3 is 15 amino acids. Germline CDR1 reads MNHEY; CDR2 reads SVGAGI. In nucleotides, the CDR3 is TGTGCCACCCCGGGACAGGTCGCGCCTAACTATGGCTACACCTTC. It codes for CATPGQVAPNYGYTF.

The chain uses TRBV6-5 and TRBJ2-2; unclear D gene. Germline assignment: CDR1 MNHEY and CDR2 SVGAGI. The germline V and J ends were trimmed by 6 bases and 1 base, with 12 bases remaining between them. The CDR3 is 15 amino acids. The CDR3 DNA reads as TGTGCCAGCAGCAAGACTGTGGGGAACACCGGGGAGCTGTTTTTT. This sequence encodes CASSKTVGNTGELFF.

This rearrangement joins TRBV5-8 to TRBJ1-4; 9 positions match TRBD1. The trim removed 4 bases at V and 8 bases at J, leaving 15 bases unmatched. CDR3 length: 17 amino acids. Germline loops: CDR1 SGHTS, CDR2 YDEGEE. The CDR3 DNA sequence: TGTGCCAGCAGCGGACAACCACCCGGGACAGGGAACGAAAAACTGTTTTTT. Amino acid sequence: CASSGQPPGTGNEKLFF.

The rearrangement uses TRBV19 and TRBJ2-3; perhaps TRBD1 as D (5 bases). This CDR3 contains 13 residues. CDR1 is LNHDA and CDR2 is SQIVND in the germline V gene (reference sequence). Trimming shortened V by 6 bases and J by 3 bases, and 10 bases separated the two germline ends. CDR3 residues: CASRDRGTDTQYF. For the CDR3, the DNA is TGTGCCAGTAGGGATAGGGGTACAGATACGCAGTATTTT.

The rearrangement links TRBV12-3 or TRBV12-4 to TRBJ1-5, with no clear D. This CDR3 contains 12 residues. Trimming removed 7 bases at V and 8 bases at J, with 12 bases between. The CDR3 region has the DNA TGTGCCAGCACTCGAAGGGAGGAGCCCCAGCATTTT. This sequence encodes CASTRREEPQHF.

Details on this clone: The sample carries other DNA sequences with the same CDR3. The chain carries TRBV12-3 or TRBV12-4 and TRBJ1-1; D is unclear. This CDR3 comprises 12 residues. V was pared by 6 bases and J by 0 bases, with 5 bases between. This CDR3 reads CASSLLNTEAFF. DNA for the CDR3: TGTGCCAGCAGCCTACTGAACACTGAAGCTTTCTTT.

This clone has more than one count but fewer than ten. The sample holds other DNA sequences that translate to the same CDR3. The chain recombines TRBV30 with TRBJ1-1, with D perhaps TRBD1 (6 bases). The CDR3 length is 13 residues. Trimming removed 0 bases at V and 1 base at J, with 6 bases between. Per germline, CDR1 GTSNPN and CDR2 SVGIG (reference sequence). This CDR3 is CAWSVQGNTEAFF. Written as DNA, the CDR3 is TGTGCCTGGAGTGTACAGGGGAACACTGAAGCTTTCTTT.

The V and J genes are TRBV6-5 and TRBJ2-1; 12 bases match TRBD2. Per germline, CDR1 MNHEY and CDR2 SVGAGI. With 6 bases clipped from V and 5 bases from J, the junction kept 2 bases outside the gene matches. There are 14 residues in the CDR3. Here the CDR3 DNA reads TGTGCCAGCAGCCTAGCGGGGGGGGACAATGAGCAGTTCTTC. Amino acid sequence: CASSLAGGDNEQFF.

For this clone: Additional DNA sequences in this sample encode the identical CDR3. The chain links TRBV5-1 to TRBJ1-1; 10 bases align to TRBD1. There are 14 residues in the CDR3. V gave up 3 bases and J gave up 2 bases; unmatched junction bases: 1. Germline V CDR1 and CDR2: SGHRS, YFSETQ. The CDR3 region is CASSWDRGNTEAFF. For the CDR3, the DNA is TGCGCCAGCAGCTGGGACAGGGGAAACACTGAAGCTTTCTTT.

The chain combines TRBV19 with TRBJ1-5, with D hard to call. CDR3 length equals 16 residues. Germline V gene data show CDR1 as LNHDA and CDR2 as SQIVND (reference sequence). V was shortened by 5 bases and J by 6 bases, with 20 bases between the two germline ends. The CDR3 is CASSPSRAAPGQPQHF. The CDR3 nucleotides read TGTGCCAGTAGTCCCTCGCGGGCGGCGCCGGGTCAGCCCCAGCATTTT. The full variable domain, completed using reference TRBV19 and TRBJ1-5, is DGGITQSPKYLFRKEGQNVTLSCEQNLNHDAMYWYRQDPGQGLRLIYYSQIVNDFQKGDIAEGYSVSREKKESFPLTVTSAQKNPTAFYLCASSPSRAAPGQPQHFGDGTRLSIL.

The chain employs TRBV5-6 and TRBJ2-7; TRBD1 agrees at 11 bases. The CDR3 sequence is 15 residues long. Germline-derived CDR1 and CDR2 are SGHDT and YYEEEE. V lost 6 bases, J lost 0 bases, and 5 bases stayed unmatched. The CDR3 bases are TGTGCCAGCATCTTCGGGACAGGGGGCTCCTACGAGCAGTACTTC. The encoded protein is CASIFGTGGSYEQYF.

The V call is TRBV7-6, the J call TRBJ2-7; D is unresolved. CDR3 size: 14 residues. The germline CDR1 and CDR2 sequences are SGHVS and FNYEAQ. Trimming took off 2 bases at V and 0 bases at J, with 8 bases between the two ends. CDR3 sequence reads: CASSLSPSSYEQYF. The CDR3 DNA reads TGTGCCAGCAGCTTAAGTCCCAGCTCCTACGAGCAGTACTTC.

CDR3 in amino acids: CASSWRTNEKLFF. CDR3 in DNA: TGTGCCAGCAGCTGGCGGACTAATGAAAAACTGTTTTTT. The chain recombines TRBV7-2 with TRBJ1-4; D gene uncertain. Germline V CDR1 and CDR2: SGHTA, FQGNSA. Trimming took 4 bases from V and 2 from J, leaving 5 bases between them. The CDR3 is 13 residues long. The full variable domain, completed using reference TRBV7-2 and TRBJ1-4, is GAGVSQSPSNKVTEKGKDVELRCDPISGHTALYWYRQSLGQGLEFLIYFQGNSAPDKSGLPSDRFSAERTGGSVSTLTIQRTQQEDSAVYLCASSWRTNEKLFFGSGTQLSVL.

This clone was counted once. This rearrangement joins TRBV30 to TRBJ1-3, with D maybe TRBD1 (5 bases). The CDR3 is 13 residues long. Trimming took 0 bases from V and 6 from J, leaving 9 bases between them. CDR1 GTSNPN and CDR2 SVGIG come from the germline V gene (reference sequence). The CDR3 sequence: CAWSVGGENTIYF. The DNA for the CDR3 is TGTGCCTGGAGTGTCGGGGGAGAAAACACCATATATTTT.

This clone was counted once. The V call is TRBV5-1, the J call TRBJ2-7; 8 positions match TRBD1. The CDR3 is 14 amino acids. V lost 1 base, J lost 6 bases, and 6 bases stayed unmatched. In germline, CDR1 is SGHRS, CDR2 YFSETQ. CDR3 in DNA: TGCGCCAGCAGCTTGTCCCAGGGGGCGGGCGAGCAGTACTTC. Residues: CASSLSQGAGEQYF.

The CDR3 sequence is CSASLAGFTDTQYF. The CDR3 DNA reads as TGCAGTGCTAGTCTGGCGGGGTTCACAGATACGCAGTATTTT. V is TRBV20-1 and J is TRBJ2-3; the D gene is possibly TRBD2 (6 bases). Germline V gene lookup returns CDR1 DFQATT and CDR2 SNEGSKA (reference sequence). V lost 3 bases and J lost 2, with 12 bases in between. CDR3 length: 14 residues.

This chain links TRBV3-1 (or the pseudogene TRBV3-2) with TRBJ2-3, with D maybe TRBD2 (5 bases). Trimming took off 4 bases at V and 4 bases at J, with 9 bases between the two ends. The CDR3 loop spans 13 amino acids. Germline loops: CDR1 LGHDT, CDR2 YNNKEL (reference sequence). In nucleotides, the CDR3 is TGTGCCAGCAGCCTAGACTACTCAGATACGCAGTATTTT. Encoded protein: CASSLDYSDTQYF.

This clone was observed once. Other DNA sequences from this sample encode an identical CDR3 as well. V usage is TRBV2 and J usage is TRBJ1-5; D is uncertain. The V gene lost 4 bases and the J gene lost 1 base, with 5 bases spanning the gap. The CDR3 runs 13 residues. The germline V gene encodes CDR1 SNHLY and CDR2 FYNNEI. CDR3 nucleotides: TGTGCCAGCAGTGGAGGGAGCAATCAGCCCCAGCATTTT. Its protein is CASSGGSNQPQHF.

The chain uses TRBV7-9 and TRBJ2-7, with D unclear. Deletions cut 5 bases from V and 0 bases from J, with 5 bases between. CDR1 and CDR2 from the germline V gene are SEHNR and FQNEAQ (reference sequence). The CDR3 totals 12 residues. CDR3 sequence: CASSPGSYEQYF. The CDR3 DNA reads TGTGCCAGCAGCCCGGGCTCCTACGAGCAGTACTTC.

The chain couples TRBV10-3 to TRBJ1-5; D not certain. Germline CDR1 and CDR2: ENHRY and SYGVKD. The CDR3 spans 14 residues. V was pared by 8 bases and J by 1 base, with 12 bases between. The CDR3 region has the DNA TGTGCCATCTCCCCTTCCCGGAGCAATCAGCCCCAGCATTTT. Translated, it gives CAISPSRSNQPQHF.

This chain uses TRBV30 with TRBJ1-2, with 8 nucleotides matching TRBD1. The germline CDR1 and CDR2 sequences are GTSNPN and SVGIG (reference sequence). This CDR3 is 14 amino acids long. V dropped 2 bases and J dropped 6; count of bases not matched to a gene: 8. The CDR3 nucleotides are TGTGCCTGGAGTCCCTCGGACAGGGAGGATGGCTACACCTTC. Translated: CAWSPSDREDGYTF.

The chain joins TRBV19 to TRBJ1-1, with D unresolved. CDR3 length equals 14 residues. Germline assignment: CDR1 LNHDA and CDR2 SQIVND (reference sequence). V lost 1 base to trimming and J lost 1 base, with 7 bases between them. The CDR3 loop is CASSIGPENTEAFF. DNA for the CDR3: TGTGCCAGTAGTATAGGGCCAGAGAACACTGAAGCTTTCTTT.